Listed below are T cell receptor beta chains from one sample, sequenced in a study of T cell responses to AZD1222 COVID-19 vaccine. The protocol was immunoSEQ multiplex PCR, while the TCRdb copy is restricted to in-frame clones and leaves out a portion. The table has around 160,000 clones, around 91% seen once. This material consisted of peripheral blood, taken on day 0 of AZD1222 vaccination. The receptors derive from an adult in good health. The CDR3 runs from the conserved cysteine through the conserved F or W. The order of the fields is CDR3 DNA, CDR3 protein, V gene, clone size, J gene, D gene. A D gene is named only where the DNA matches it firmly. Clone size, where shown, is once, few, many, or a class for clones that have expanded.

cdr3_nt: TGTGCCAGCAGCCAAGGACGGACAGGGAGGACTGAAGCTTTCTTT; cdr3_aa: CASSQGRTGRTEAFF; v_call: TRBV4-2; clone_size: -; j_call: TRBJ1-1; d_call: TRBD1
cdr3_nt: TGTGCCAGCAGTTCGTCCAGTACAGGGGGACCCAAACTGTTTTTT; cdr3_aa: CASSSSSTGGPKLFF; v_call: TRBV6-5; clone_size: once; j_call: TRBJ1-4; d_call: TRBD1
cdr3_nt: TGTGCCAGCAGTTTACAGGGTGCGCCCCAGCATTTT; cdr3_aa: CASSLQGAPQHF; v_call: TRBV6-5; clone_size: -; j_call: TRBJ1-5; d_call: -
cdr3_nt: TGTGCCACCAGCCCCGCAGGCCCTGCGGAGACCCAGTACTTC; cdr3_aa: CATSPAGPAETQYF; v_call: TRBV15; clone_size: -; j_call: TRBJ2-5; d_call: -
cdr3_nt: TGCGCCAGCAGCCAAGATGCAGCGGAATCCTACAATGAGCAGTTCTTC; cdr3_aa: CASSQDAAESYNEQFF; v_call: TRBV4-3; clone_size: -; j_call: TRBJ2-1; d_call: -
cdr3_nt: TGTGCCACAGGAAGCCCGGGTCAAGAGACCCAGTACTTC; cdr3_aa: CATGSPGQETQYF; v_call: TRBV24-1; clone_size: -; j_call: TRBJ2-5; d_call: -
cdr3_nt: TGTGCCAGCACCCTAGGGACGGCTAACACTGAAGCTTTCTTT; cdr3_aa: CASTLGTANTEAFF; v_call: TRBV5-8; clone_size: -; j_call: TRBJ1-1; d_call: -
cdr3_nt: TGCGCCAGCAGCCAAGATAGGGGTTGGGGCAATCAGCCCCAGCATTTT; cdr3_aa: CASSQDRGWGNQPQHF; v_call: TRBV4-3; clone_size: -; j_call: TRBJ1-5; d_call: -
cdr3_nt: TGCAGCCAGGCGGGGGAAAGTGAGCAGTTCTTC; cdr3_aa: CSQAGESEQFF; v_call: TRBV29-1; clone_size: -; j_call: TRBJ2-1; d_call: TRBD2
cdr3_nt: TGCGCCAGCAGCCAAGATTACGCCTTCAGCTCTGGAAACACCATATATTTT; cdr3_aa: CASSQDYAFSSGNTIYF; v_call: TRBV4-3; clone_size: -; j_call: TRBJ1-3; d_call: -
cdr3_nt: TGTGCCGTGGGAGGGACTAGCGGGAGGTACGAGCAGTACTTC; cdr3_aa: CAVGGTSGRYEQYF; v_call: TRBV10-3; clone_size: -; j_call: TRBJ2-7; d_call: TRBD2
cdr3_nt: TGCAGTGCTAGTCGGGGGCAATGGAACACTGAAGCTTTCTTT; cdr3_aa: CSASRGQWNTEAFF; v_call: TRBV20-1; clone_size: few; j_call: TRBJ1-1; d_call: -
cdr3_nt: TGTGCCACCAGTGACTCCGGGACGGCCACTAACTATGGCTACACCTTC; cdr3_aa: CATSDSGTATNYGYTF; v_call: TRBV24-1; clone_size: -; j_call: TRBJ1-2; d_call: -
cdr3_nt: TGTGCCATCGGGACAGCCTTTCGGGGGGAGCTGTTTTTT; cdr3_aa: CAIGTAFRGELFF; v_call: TRBV10-3; clone_size: -; j_call: TRBJ2-2; d_call: TRBD1
cdr3_nt: TGTGCCAGCAGTTCCCGAGTAGCAGCGGGGGGCCCTTCCCCGTTCTTC; cdr3_aa: CASSSRVAAGGPSPFF; v_call: TRBV7-2; clone_size: -; j_call: TRBJ2-1; d_call: TRBD2
cdr3_nt: TGTGCCAGCAGTGCAGGTCTAGCGGCCTCCTACGAGCAGTACTTC; cdr3_aa: CASSAGLAASYEQYF; v_call: TRBV2; clone_size: -; j_call: TRBJ2-7; d_call: TRBD2
cdr3_nt: TGTGCCAGCAGCTTGGGGCCTGAAGCTTTCTTT; cdr3_aa: CASSLGPEAFF; v_call: TRBV5-8; clone_size: -; j_call: TRBJ1-1; d_call: -
cdr3_nt: TGTGCCAGCAGCTTGGTGTCCGGACAGACTAATGAAAAACTGTTTTTT; cdr3_aa: CASSLVSGQTNEKLFF; v_call: TRBV5-5; clone_size: -; j_call: TRBJ1-4; d_call: -
cdr3_nt: TGCAGCGTTTCGACCCCAAGGGGGGTTTACGAGCAGTACTTC; cdr3_aa: CSVSTPRGVYEQYF; v_call: TRBV29-1; clone_size: -; j_call: TRBJ2-7; d_call: -
cdr3_nt: TGTGCCAGCAGCGTAACCGAGACTGAAGCTTTCTTT; cdr3_aa: CASSVTETEAFF; v_call: TRBV9; clone_size: -; j_call: TRBJ1-1; d_call: -
cdr3_nt: TGTGCCAGCAGCCCCTCTCGGGGGGACAACACTGAAGCTTTCTTT; cdr3_aa: CASSPSRGDNTEAFF; v_call: TRBV5-4; clone_size: -; j_call: TRBJ1-1; d_call: -
cdr3_nt: TGCAGCGTTGAAGAGGAGGACAGAGTAGTGAACACTGAAGCTTTCTTT; cdr3_aa: CSVEEEDRVVNTEAFF; v_call: TRBV29-1; clone_size: -; j_call: TRBJ1-1; d_call: -
cdr3_nt: TGTGCCAGCAGCCCCACCGGGTTGAATCCCTACAATGAGCAGTTCTTC; cdr3_aa: CASSPTGLNPYNEQFF; v_call: TRBV5-6; clone_size: -; j_call: TRBJ2-1; d_call: -
cdr3_nt: TGTGCCAGCAGCGCCCCGGGACAGTTGGGCACTGAAGCTTTCTTT; cdr3_aa: CASSAPGQLGTEAFF; v_call: TRBV7-8; clone_size: -; j_call: TRBJ1-1; d_call: TRBD1
cdr3_nt: TGTGCCAGCCGGGACAGTGCTAACTATGGCTACACCTTC; cdr3_aa: CASRDSANYGYTF; v_call: TRBV27; clone_size: -; j_call: TRBJ1-2; d_call: TRBD1
cdr3_nt: TGTGCCACCCGGGCAGGACGCACAGATACGCAGTATTTT; cdr3_aa: CATRAGRTDTQYF; v_call: TRBV15; clone_size: -; j_call: TRBJ2-3; d_call: -
cdr3_nt: TGTGCCAGCAGCCAAGCGGGACAGGGATATAGCAATCAGCCCCAGCATTTT; cdr3_aa: CASSQAGQGYSNQPQHF; v_call: TRBV4-2; clone_size: -; j_call: TRBJ1-5; d_call: TRBD1
cdr3_nt: TGTGCCAGCAGTCTGTCCCTAACGAGGGAAAAACTGTTTTTT; cdr3_aa: CASSLSLTREKLFF; v_call: TRBV6-6; clone_size: -; j_call: TRBJ1-4; d_call: -
cdr3_nt: TGCGCCAGCAGCCAAGGGGCTGCGGCGGGGGGGTCACAAGAGACCCAGTACTTC; cdr3_aa: CASSQGAAAGGSQETQYF; v_call: TRBV4-3; clone_size: -; j_call: TRBJ2-5; d_call: TRBD2
cdr3_nt: TGTGCCAGCAGTTCAACTAGCGGGAGGAGCACAGATACGCAGTATTTT; cdr3_aa: CASSSTSGRSTDTQYF; v_call: TRBV28; clone_size: -; j_call: TRBJ2-3; d_call: TRBD2
cdr3_nt: TGCAGCGCCCGGACAGCGAACACCGGGGAGCTGTTTTTT; cdr3_aa: CSARTANTGELFF; v_call: TRBV29-1; clone_size: -; j_call: TRBJ2-2; d_call: -
cdr3_nt: TGTGCCAGTAGGGGGCGCAATCAGCCCCAGCATTTT; cdr3_aa: CASRGRNQPQHF; v_call: TRBV19; clone_size: -; j_call: TRBJ1-5; d_call: -
cdr3_nt: TGTGCCAGCAGCCTCTCTAGTTGGGCAGAGCAGTTCTTC; cdr3_aa: CASSLSSWAEQFF; v_call: TRBV7-6; clone_size: -; j_call: TRBJ2-1; d_call: -
cdr3_nt: TGTGCCAGCTCACCGCAGACAGACAATGAGCAGTTCTTC; cdr3_aa: CASSPQTDNEQFF; v_call: TRBV18; clone_size: -; j_call: TRBJ2-1; d_call: -
cdr3_nt: TGTGCCAGCAGCCCTTGGAGCGGGGCGAACACCGGGGAGCTGTTTTTT; cdr3_aa: CASSPWSGANTGELFF; v_call: TRBV5-4; clone_size: -; j_call: TRBJ2-2; d_call: TRBD2
cdr3_nt: TGTGCCAGCAGTAGACAGGGGCCCTACGAGCAGTACTTC; cdr3_aa: CASSRQGPYEQYF; v_call: TRBV6-6; clone_size: -; j_call: TRBJ2-7; d_call: TRBD1
cdr3_nt: TGTGCCAGCAGCTTTACTTACGGACAGGGGAACACTGAAGCTTTCTTT; cdr3_aa: CASSFTYGQGNTEAFF; v_call: TRBV3-1/TRBV3-2; clone_size: -; j_call: TRBJ1-1; d_call: TRBD1
cdr3_nt: TGTGCCACCTCCGGGACAGGGGGCGGGCAGCCCCAGCATTTT; cdr3_aa: CATSGTGGGQPQHF; v_call: TRBV19; clone_size: -; j_call: TRBJ1-5; d_call: TRBD1
cdr3_nt: TGTGCCAGCAGCTGGGATAGCGGGCCGGGGGAGCAGTACTTC; cdr3_aa: CASSWDSGPGEQYF; v_call: TRBV7-3; clone_size: -; j_call: TRBJ2-7; d_call: TRBD2
cdr3_nt: TGTGCCATCAGTGAGTCTACAGGCGACGAGCAGTACTTC; cdr3_aa: CAISESTGDEQYF; v_call: TRBV10-3; clone_size: -; j_call: TRBJ2-7; d_call: -
cdr3_nt: TGTGCCAGCATGAGTGGGGAGGGGGTGAACACTGAAGCTTTCTTT; cdr3_aa: CASMSGEGVNTEAFF; v_call: TRBV2; clone_size: -; j_call: TRBJ1-1; d_call: -
cdr3_nt: TGCGCCAGCAGCTTGGCTGGACCCCAGGGCCCTTCCTACGAGCAGTACTTC; cdr3_aa: CASSLAGPQGPSYEQYF; v_call: TRBV5-1; clone_size: -; j_call: TRBJ2-7; d_call: -
cdr3_nt: TGTGCCAGCAGCGCAGGTAACACCGGGGAGCTGTTTTTT; cdr3_aa: CASSAGNTGELFF; v_call: TRBV9; clone_size: -; j_call: TRBJ2-2; d_call: -
cdr3_nt: TGTGCCAGCAGGGACCAACCTGAAGCTTTCTTT; cdr3_aa: CASRDQPEAFF; v_call: TRBV2; clone_size: once; j_call: TRBJ1-1; d_call: -
cdr3_nt: TGTGCCATCAGTGGCTGGACTAGCGGGAGCCAAGAGACCCAGTACTTC; cdr3_aa: CAISGWTSGSQETQYF; v_call: TRBV10-3; clone_size: -; j_call: TRBJ2-5; d_call: TRBD2
cdr3_nt: TGTGCCAGCAGCCCTAGCGGGAGGGCGAACACCGGGGAGCTGTTTTTT; cdr3_aa: CASSPSGRANTGELFF; v_call: TRBV11-2; clone_size: -; j_call: TRBJ2-2; d_call: TRBD2
cdr3_nt: TGTGCCAGCAGTGAGCTAGAATGGAATGAGCAGTTCTTC; cdr3_aa: CASSELEWNEQFF; v_call: TRBV2; clone_size: -; j_call: TRBJ2-1; d_call: -
cdr3_nt: TGTGCCAGCAGCGTAGGCGGAGACTATGGCTACACCTTC; cdr3_aa: CASSVGGDYGYTF; v_call: TRBV9; clone_size: -; j_call: TRBJ1-2; d_call: -
cdr3_nt: TGTGCCAGCAGTGACGAGGTGGGGAGCACAGATACGCAGTATTTT; cdr3_aa: CASSDEVGSTDTQYF; v_call: TRBV6-4; clone_size: once; j_call: TRBJ2-3; d_call: -
cdr3_nt: TGTGCCAGCAGCAATGTAGAGGGCCGGGGCAACACCGGGGAGCTGTTTTTT; cdr3_aa: CASSNVEGRGNTGELFF; v_call: TRBV14; clone_size: -; j_call: TRBJ2-2; d_call: -
cdr3_nt: TGTGCCAGCAGCCCCCGGGGCCAAGAGACCCAGTACTTC; cdr3_aa: CASSPRGQETQYF; v_call: TRBV11-3; clone_size: -; j_call: TRBJ2-5; d_call: -
cdr3_nt: TGTGCCACCAGTGTTCACAGGGGGGTCTACAATGAGCAGTTCTTC; cdr3_aa: CATSVHRGVYNEQFF; v_call: TRBV24-1; clone_size: -; j_call: TRBJ2-1; d_call: TRBD1
cdr3_nt: TGTGCCATCAGTGAGTCGCCAGGCCCCTATGGCTACACCTTC; cdr3_aa: CAISESPGPYGYTF; v_call: TRBV10-3; clone_size: -; j_call: TRBJ1-2; d_call: -
cdr3_nt: TGTGCCAGCAGCGTGGCGGGACTCCCTTATCAGCCCCAGCATTTT; cdr3_aa: CASSVAGLPYQPQHF; v_call: TRBV9; clone_size: -; j_call: TRBJ1-5; d_call: -
cdr3_nt: TGTGCCAGCAGTTTTTATTCGGACTATGGCTACACCTTC; cdr3_aa: CASSFYSDYGYTF; v_call: TRBV28; clone_size: -; j_call: TRBJ1-2; d_call: -
cdr3_nt: TGTGCCAGCAGTTTTAGGCAGGGGGGCACTGAAGCTTTCTTT; cdr3_aa: CASSFRQGGTEAFF; v_call: TRBV28; clone_size: -; j_call: TRBJ1-1; d_call: TRBD1